The 25 T cell receptor beta chains below all came from one sample that was sequenced in a study of OX40 agonist ivuxolimab in advanced cancers. Profiled with immunoSEQ multiplex PCR; TCRdb holds only in-frame clones, not every one. The table shows some 35,000 clones, with roughly 80% occurring only once. Sequencing used CD4+ or CD8+ T cells sorted from blood, obtained in a trial of the OX40 agonist ivuxolimab. The origin of the receptors is an adult with an advanced solid tumor such as melanoma, head and neck, liver or kidney cancer.

This CDR3 reads CASSRDRGHDTQYF. In nucleotides, the CDR3 is TGTGCCAGCAGTCGGGACAGGGGGCATGATACGCAGTATTTT. The rearrangement joins TRBV21-1 to TRBJ2-3; the tabulated D call, TRBD1, remains unverified against the DNA. TRBV21-1 is a recognized pseudogene. CDR3 length equals 14 residues.

V usage is TRBV2 and J usage is TRBJ2-7; D is tentatively TRBD1 or TRBD2 (6 bases each). Germline V CDR1 and CDR2: SNHLY, FYNNEI. CDR3 size: 17 residues. The V end lost 2 bases, the J end lost 2 bases, and 19 bases lay between the germline ends. CDR3 loop: CASSETPPSGAAYEQYF. The DNA for the CDR3 is TGTGCCAGCAGTGAAACCCCCCCCTCGGGGGCCGCCTACGAGCAGTACTTC.

V usage is TRBV19 and J usage is TRBJ2-1; possibly TRBD1 for D (6 bases). The germline gives CDR1 LNHDA, CDR2 SQIVND (reference sequence). The V gene lost 4 bases and the J gene lost 6 bases, with 19 bases spanning the gap. This CDR3 region has 16 residues. DNA for the CDR3: TGTGCCAGTAGTACCCAAGGGGGTCTAGCTTTCAATGAGCAGTTCTTC. Its protein is CASSTQGGLAFNEQFF.

J is TRBJ2-6 and V is TRBV9; D is possibly TRBD1 (6 bases). This CDR3 is 18 amino acids long. Per the germline V gene, CDR1 is SGDLS and CDR2 is YYNGEE. V was trimmed by 4 bases and J by 0 bases, leaving 17 bases between them. CDR3 DNA sequence: TGTGCCAGCAGCTCAAACAGGGTCTTAAGCTCTGGGGCCAACGTCCTGACTTTC. This sequence encodes CASSSNRVLSSGANVLTF.

The table lists this clone with a few counts. V is TRBV15 and J is TRBJ2-6; D may be TRBD2 (6 bases). Trimming removed 5 bases from V and 2 bases from J, with 19 bases in between. The CDR3 has 18 amino acids. The germline V gene encodes CDR1 LNHNV and CDR2 YYDKDF (reference sequence). DNA for the CDR3: TGTGCCACCAGCCCTCCCCGGGCAGGACTAACTGGGGCCAACGTCCTGACTTTC. This sequence encodes CATSPPRAGLTGANVLTF.

This sequence joins TRBV7-2 and TRBJ1-1; no reliable D call. V lost 4 bases and J lost 8, with 11 bases in between. This CDR3 has 12 amino acids. Germline V gene lookup returns CDR1 SGHTA and CDR2 FQGNSA. The CDR3 bases are TGTGCCAGCAGCTCAACGGCCAGCGAAGCTTTCTTT. Translating gives CASSSTASEAFF.

This sequence joins TRBV7-9 and TRBJ2-2, with TRBD1 matching over 7 bases. With 6 bases clipped from V and 1 base from J, the junction kept 2 bases outside the gene matches. The CDR3 runs 14 residues. Germline V gene lookup returns CDR1 SEHNR and CDR2 FQNEAQ (reference sequence). The DNA for the CDR3 is TGTGCCAGCAGATGGGACAGGAACACCGGGGAGCTGTTTTTT. Residues: CASRWDRNTGELFF.

CDR3 coding DNA: TGCGCCAGCAGCCAAGTATCCGGGGACACCATATATTTT. Residues: CASSQVSGDTIYF. The chain carries TRBV4-1 and TRBJ1-3; D is ambiguous. Germline-derived CDR1 and CDR2 are MGHRA and YSYEKL. CDR3 length: 13 residues. The V end lost 1 base, the J end lost 8 bases, and 9 bases lay between the germline ends.

The V gene is TRBV29-1, the J gene TRBJ1-3; D unresolved. This CDR3 comprises 17 residues. The germline V gene encodes CDR1 SQVTM and CDR2 ANQGSEA. V was pared by 1 base and J by 0 bases, with 16 bases between. Here the CDR3 reads CSVEGEGRSGSGNTIYF. The CDR3, as DNA: TGCAGCGTTGAAGGAGAAGGACGCTCAGGCTCTGGAAACACCATATATTTT.

The chain recombines TRBV7-9 with TRBJ2-7; TRBD1 agrees at 10 bases. The J segment lost 3 bases and the V segment lost 3 bases, leaving 5 bases of the junction unmatched. Germline CDR1 SEHNR, CDR2 FQNEAQ (reference sequence). The CDR3 contains 15 residues. CDR3 residues: CASSFPGQGHYEQYF. In DNA, the CDR3 is TGTGCCAGCAGCTTTCCGGGACAGGGGCACTACGAGCAGTACTTC. The full variable domain, completed using reference TRBV7-9 and TRBJ2-7, is DTGVSQNPRHKITKRGQNVTFRCDPISEHNRLYWYRQTLGQGPEFLTYFQNEAQLEKSRLLSDRFSAERPKGSFSTLEIQRTEQGDSAMYLCASSFPGQGHYEQYFGPGTRLTVT.

Only one count was recorded for this clone. The chain links TRBV11-2 to TRBJ2-5; D gene uncertain. The germline V gene encodes CDR1 SGHAT and CDR2 FQNNGV. V lost 2 bases to trimming and J lost 0 bases, with 7 bases between them. CDR3 size: 14 residues. The CDR3 reads CASSLNIDQETQYF. The CDR3 DNA sequence: TGTGCCAGCAGCTTAAATATTGACCAAGAGACCCAGTACTTC.

The chain links TRBV4-1 to TRBJ2-3, with D perhaps matching TRBD2 (5 bases). Germline lookup yields CDR1 MGHRA and CDR2 YSYEKL. The V end lost 1 base, the J end lost 5 bases, and 7 bases lay between the germline ends. The CDR3 length is 13 residues. CDR3 nucleotides: TGCGCCAGCAGCCAAGTGGCGGGAGATACGCAGTATTTT. This gives the protein CASSQVAGDTQYF.

The chain combines TRBV27 with TRBJ2-1; 13 nucleotides align to TRBD2. V dropped 3 bases and J dropped 4; count of bases not matched to a gene: 6. The CDR3 has 17 amino acids. Germline-derived CDR1 and CDR2 are MNHEY and SMNVEV (reference sequence). In nucleotides, the CDR3 is TGTGCCAGCAGTTTTGGGACTAGCGGGATCGGGTACAATGAGCAGTTCTTC. Translating it yields CASSFGTSGIGYNEQFF.

As for this clone: The sample contains more than one DNA sequence encoding this CDR3. V and J are TRBV6-5 and TRBJ1-1, with 7 bases lining up with TRBD1. The CDR3 is 14 residues long. Germline CDR1 reads MNHEY; CDR2 reads SVGAGI. The V segment lost 2 bases and the J segment 5 bases; nucleotides outside the gene matches: 5. The CDR3 sequence: CASSYRGLRTEAFF. CDR3 in DNA: TGTGCCAGCAGTTACAGGGGGCTGAGAACTGAAGCTTTCTTT.

This clone has only a few counts. The chain uses TRBV7-6 and TRBJ2-7; TRBD1 aligns across 11 bases. V shed 5 bases, J shed 5 bases, and the junction held 5 bases outside the gene matches. CDR3 length equals 14 residues. Germline V gene data show CDR1 as SGHVS and CDR2 as FNYEAQ. For the CDR3, the DNA is TGTGCCAGCAGCCCGGGACAGGGGGTCAACGAGCAGTACTTC. Amino acids: CASSPGQGVNEQYF.

The chain combines TRBV5-4 with TRBJ1-1, with 10 bases lining up with TRBD1. CDR3 length equals 15 residues. Germline assignment: CDR1 SGHNT and CDR2 YYREEE (reference sequence). J was trimmed by 4 bases and V by 2 bases; bases with no gene match: 5. The CDR3 sequence: CASSLPGQGSTEAFF. The CDR3 DNA sequence: TGTGCCAGCAGCTTACCGGGACAGGGGTCCACTGAAGCTTTCTTT.

This clone was counted only a few times. This sequence joins TRBV15 and TRBJ2-6, with TRBD2 matching 7 bases. The CDR3 is 15 amino acids. The germline V gene encodes CDR1 LNHNV and CDR2 YYDKDF (reference sequence). The V and J ends lost 0 bases and 9 bases, in that order; junction bases with no gene match: 5. The DNA of the CDR3 is TGTGCCACCAGCAGAGATAGGGAGGGAGGCAACGTCCTGACTTTC. As protein: CATSRDREGGNVLTF. Variable domain in full (rest from reference TRBV15 and TRBJ2-6): DAMVIQNPRYQVTQFGKPVTLSCSQTLNHNVMYWYQQKSSQAPKLLFHYYDKDFNNEADTPDNFQSRRPNTSFCFLDIRSPGLGDTAMYLCATSRDREGGNVLTFGAGSRLTVL.

This clone has at least ten counts. At one boundary the junction diverges from the germline segment, which might be a read error. This chain's CDR3 is CASSLSAWDRDF. CDR3 nucleotide sequence: TGTGCCAGCAGCTTATCGGCATGGGACAGGGACTTC. The chain joins TRBV7-9 to TRBJ2-7; 9 bases line up with TRBD1. The CDR3 runs to 12 residues. In germline, CDR1 is SEHNR, CDR2 FQNEAQ (reference sequence).

This sequence joins TRBV6-6 and TRBJ2-3; 13 bases agree with TRBD2. CDR1 is MNHNY and CDR2 is SVGAGI in the germline V gene (reference sequence). This CDR3 contains 16 residues. Unmatched junction bases numbered 11, after V lost 7 bases and J lost 7 bases. The CDR3 region has the DNA TGTGCCAGCAAACTTGGGACTAGCGGGATTGGGAATACGCAGTATTTT. As protein: CASKLGTSGIGNTQYF.

This clone appeared a single time. The V and J genes are TRBV4-2 and TRBJ2-7; the D gene could be TRBD1 or TRBD2 (5 bases each). This CDR3 is built from 13 residues. Germline V gene sequence: CDR1 LGHNA, CDR2 YNFKEQ. Trimming pared 2 bases from V and 6 bases from J, leaving 11 bases between. The CDR3 spells CASSQFEGTEQYF. The CDR3 DNA sequence: TGTGCCAGCAGCCAATTCGAGGGGACCGAGCAGTACTTC.

The chain links TRBV28 to TRBJ2-7; D is uncertain. The V and J ends lost 10 bases and 3 bases respectively, with 13 bases between them. The CDR3 is 12 residues long. CDR1 and CDR2 (germline): MDHEN, SYDVKM. The CDR3 reads CATATEIYEQYF. The CDR3 coding sequence is TGTGCCACCGCGACGGAGATCTACGAGCAGTACTTC.

This clone has only a few counts. The rearrangement joins TRBV19 to TRBJ2-1, with 8 bases aligning to TRBD2. Trimming took 1 base from V and 6 from J; bases not matched to a gene: 8. There are 16 residues in the CDR3. The germline CDR1 and CDR2 sequences are LNHDA and SQIVND (reference sequence). CDR3 loop: CASSIATGGPFNEQFF. For the CDR3, the DNA is TGTGCCAGTAGTATAGCGACGGGAGGGCCTTTCAATGAGCAGTTCTTC.

The CDR3 is CASSLARGGVGEKLFF. DNA of the CDR3: TGTGCCAGCAGCTTAGCGCGGGGAGGGGTAGGGGAAAAACTGTTTTTT. J is TRBJ1-4 and V is TRBV7-6; TRBD1 might be the D (5 bases). The ends were cut back, 0 bases at V and 8 bases at J, with 16 bases in the middle. CDR3 length: 16 residues. Germline V gene sequence: CDR1 SGHVS, CDR2 FNYEAQ. Filled out from reference TRBV7-6 and TRBJ1-4, the complete variable domain reads GAGVSQSPRYKVTKRGQDVALRCDPISGHVSLYWYRQALGQGPEFLTYFNYEAQQDKSGLPNDRFSAERPEGSISTLTIQRTEQRDSAMYRCASSLARGGVGEKLFFGSGTQLSVL.

The chain has TRBV7-2 and TRBJ2-1; 9 positions match TRBD2. Germline CDR1 reads SGHTA; CDR2 reads FQGNSA. The CDR3 is 16 residues long. The J segment lost 0 bases and the V segment lost 5 bases, leaving 5 bases of the junction unmatched. CDR3 sequence: CASSPLAGSSYNEQFF. The CDR3 DNA sequence: TGTGCCAGCAGCCCCCTAGCGGGAAGCTCCTACAATGAGCAGTTCTTC.

This clone was found once. The chain joins TRBV27 to TRBJ1-5; D gene uncertain. V dropped 0 bases and J dropped 7 bases, with 7 bases sitting between them. CDR3 length equals 13 residues. CDR1 and CDR2 from the germline V gene are MNHEY and SMNVEV (reference sequence). The CDR3 coding sequence is TGTGCCAGCAGTTTATCGAAATGGCAGCCCCAGCATTTT. Residues: CASSLSKWQPQHF.